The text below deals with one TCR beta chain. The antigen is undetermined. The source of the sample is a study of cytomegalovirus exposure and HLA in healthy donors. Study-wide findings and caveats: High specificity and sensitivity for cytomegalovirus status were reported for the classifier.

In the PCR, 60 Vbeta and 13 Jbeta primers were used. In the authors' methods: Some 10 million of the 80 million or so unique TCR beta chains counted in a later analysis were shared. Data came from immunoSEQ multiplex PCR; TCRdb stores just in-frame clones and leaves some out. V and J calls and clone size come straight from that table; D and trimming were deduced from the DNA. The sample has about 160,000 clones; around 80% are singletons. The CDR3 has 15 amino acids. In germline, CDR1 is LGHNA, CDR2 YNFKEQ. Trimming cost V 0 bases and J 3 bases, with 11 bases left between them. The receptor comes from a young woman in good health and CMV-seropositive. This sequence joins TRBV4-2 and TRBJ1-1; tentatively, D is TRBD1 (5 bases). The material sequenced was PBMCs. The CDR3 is CASSQDWGVDTEAFF. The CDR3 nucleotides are TGTGCCAGCAGCCAAGATTGGGGGGTGGACACTGAAGCTTTCTTT.